The 8 T cell receptor beta chains below were found in one sample sequenced in a study of blood T cell repertoires in COVID-19. The method was immunoSEQ multiplex PCR; TCRdb's version includes in-frame clones alone and lacks a portion of them. Seen here are roughly 250,000 clones, roughly nine tenths observed once, and the top ten hold approximately 12%. Sequences were obtained from peripheral blood. These TCRs come from a woman in her 30s with COVID-19, enrolled during active disease.

This CDR3 reads CASSPPTGWDSPLHF. Here the CDR3 DNA reads TGTGCCAGCAGCCCACCGACAGGGTGGGATTCACCCCTCCACTTT. The chain has TRBV7-9 and TRBJ1-6; 7 nucleotides align to TRBD1. The CDR3 has 15 residues. Germline CDR1 and CDR2: SEHNR and FQNEAQ (reference sequence). Trimming at V came to 5 bases and at J to 8 bases, leaving 9 bases not matched to a gene.

This rearrangement joins TRBV2 to TRBJ2-3, with D maybe TRBD2 (5 bases). The ends were cut back, 5 bases at V and 7 bases at J, with 13 bases in the middle. The germline CDR1 and CDR2 sequences are SNHLY and FYNNEI. The CDR3 spans 13 residues. DNA of the CDR3: TGTGCCAGCAGTCGAACTGACTACTATACGCAGTATTTT. Its translation: CASSRTDYYTQYF.

This chain uses TRBV4-1 with TRBJ2-1; possibly TRBD2 for D (5 bases). CDR1 MGHRA and CDR2 YSYEKL come from the germline V gene. The CDR3 spans 16 residues. Trimming cost V 4 bases and J 3 bases, with 16 bases left between them. As DNA, the CDR3 is TGCGCCAGCAGCCCCCCACGGATAGGGAGCTACAATGAGCAGTTCTTC. It specifies CASSPPRIGSYNEQFF.

This clone was recorded many times. V and J are TRBV4-2 and TRBJ2-3; 7 bases fit TRBD2. Germline CDR1 is LGHNA and CDR2 is YNFKEQ. Trimming at V came to 1 base and at J to 5 bases, leaving 3 bases not matched to a gene. The CDR3 is 14 amino acids. CDR3 protein: CASSQGLAEDTQYF. As DNA, the CDR3 is TGTGCCAGCAGCCAAGGGCTAGCGGAAGATACGCAGTATTTT.

The J gene is TRBJ1-1, the V gene TRBV19, with a possible D match to TRBD1 (6 bases). V was cut by 5 bases and J by 1 base, with 8 bases left in between. Germline values: CDR1 LNHDA, CDR2 SQIVND (reference sequence). This CDR3 has 13 residues. CDR3: CASSWGQNTEAFF. The CDR3 DNA sequence: TGTGCCAGTAGTTGGGGACAGAACACTGAAGCTTTCTTT.

This chain uses TRBV3-1 (or the pseudogene TRBV3-2) with TRBJ1-2, with TRBD1 matching 7 bases. Per the germline V gene, CDR1 is LGHDT and CDR2 is YNNKEL (reference sequence). The CDR3 is 18 residues long. Losses at the gene ends were 0 bases for V and 0 bases for J; bases not matched to a gene: 10. The CDR3 sequence is CASSQDTRGTGANYGYTF. Here the CDR3 DNA reads TGTGCCAGCAGCCAAGATACGAGGGGCACAGGGGCTAACTATGGCTACACCTTC.

V is TRBV6-5 and J is TRBJ2-1; possibly TRBD2 for D (5 bases). CDR1 is MNHEY, CDR2 SVGAGI, per germline. Between the trimmed V and J ends, which lost 0 bases and 14 bases, there was a span of 14 bases. This CDR3 is built from 13 residues. In DNA form, the CDR3 reads TGTGCCAGCAGTTACTCGAGTAGCGACCGCAAGTTCTTC. Translated, it gives CASSYSSSDRKFF.

The chain couples TRBV27 to TRBJ2-7; possible D gene TRBD1, 6 bases. The ends were cut back, 3 bases at V and 2 bases at J, with 14 bases in the middle. CDR1 and CDR2 from the germline V gene are MNHEY and SMNVEV (reference sequence). The CDR3 is 15 residues long. The CDR3 DNA sequence: TGTGCCAGCAGTTTTATTACAGGGCTAGCCTACGAGCAGTACTTC. It yields the protein CASSFITGLAYEQYF.